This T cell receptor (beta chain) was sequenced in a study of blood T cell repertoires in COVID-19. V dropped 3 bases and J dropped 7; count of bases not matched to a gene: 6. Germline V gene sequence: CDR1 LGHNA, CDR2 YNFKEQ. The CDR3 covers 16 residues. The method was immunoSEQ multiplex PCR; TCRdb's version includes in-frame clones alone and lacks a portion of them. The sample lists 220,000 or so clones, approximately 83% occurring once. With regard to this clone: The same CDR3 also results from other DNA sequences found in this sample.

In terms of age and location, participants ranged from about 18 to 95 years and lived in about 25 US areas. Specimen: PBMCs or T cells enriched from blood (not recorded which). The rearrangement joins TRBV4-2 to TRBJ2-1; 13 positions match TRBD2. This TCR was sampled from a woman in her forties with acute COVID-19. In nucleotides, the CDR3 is TGTGCCAGCAGCCAGGCACTAGCGGGGGGGCCGAATGAGCAGTTCTTC. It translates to CASSQALAGGPNEQFF.